This TCR beta chain was sequenced in a study of regulatory T cells in long-lasting Graves disease. Study summary: Treatment with antithyroid drugs for over 5 years, together with positive TSH receptor antibodies, meant persistent Graves' disease.

This CDR3 has 15 residues. V lost 6 bases and J lost 5; bases outside the gene matches: 11. Germline CDR1 MDHEN, CDR2 SYDVKM. This clonotype was counted many times. Its antigen is not identified. Study-wide findings and caveats: New patients shared 800 to 1,000 public clonotypes, and persistent patients shared more, with about 2,500.

Time point meaning: persistent/refractory GD, antithyroid drugs over 5 years with positive TRAb. There was RNA extracted from PBMCs, and the TCR library was made from it. Arm-PCR of CDR3 regions with iRepertoire HTBI primers generated TCR beta libraries. TCRdb re-analysed the multiplex PCR reads in MiXCR, keeping a single row per CDR3 protein. The sample records around 400,000 distinct CDR3 sequences, about a quarter being singletons. This specimen consisted of peripheral blood mononuclear cells (PBMCs), obtained when the disease was refractory, from a patient treated with antithyroid drugs. This sequence was found in a female donor with Graves disease. The chain combines TRBV28 with TRBJ2-7, with 9 bases aligning to TRBD1. The CDR3 protein is CASRKYRGRDDEQYF. The CDR3 DNA follows: TGTGCCAGCAGAAAGTACAGGGGGCGCGACGACGAGCAGTACTTC.